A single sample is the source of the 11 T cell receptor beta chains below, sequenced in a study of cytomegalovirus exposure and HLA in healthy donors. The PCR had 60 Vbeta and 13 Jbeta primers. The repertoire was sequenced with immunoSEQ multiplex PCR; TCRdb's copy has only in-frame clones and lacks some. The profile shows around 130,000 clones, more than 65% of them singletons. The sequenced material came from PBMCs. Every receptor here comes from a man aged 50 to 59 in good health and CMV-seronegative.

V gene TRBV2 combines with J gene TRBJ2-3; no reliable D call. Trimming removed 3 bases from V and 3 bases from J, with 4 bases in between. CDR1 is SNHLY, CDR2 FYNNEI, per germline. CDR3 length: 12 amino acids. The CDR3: CASSEATDTQYF. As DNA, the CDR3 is TGTGCCAGCAGTGAGGCAACAGATACGCAGTATTTT.

This CDR3 is CAWDASGGREQYF. CDR3 nucleotides: TGTGCCTGGGACGCTAGCGGGGGGCGGGAGCAGTACTTC. This rearrangement joins TRBV30 to TRBJ2-7, with 11 bases fitting TRBD2. There are 13 residues in the CDR3. With 5 bases clipped from V and 7 bases from J, the junction kept 7 bases outside the gene matches. Germline assignment: CDR1 GTSNPN and CDR2 SVGIG (reference sequence).

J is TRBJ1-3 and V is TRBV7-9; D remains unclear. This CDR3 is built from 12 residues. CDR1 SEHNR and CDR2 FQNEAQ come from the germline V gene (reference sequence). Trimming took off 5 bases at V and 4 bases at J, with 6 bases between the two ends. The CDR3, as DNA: TGTGCCAGCAGCACACAGGGAAACACCATATATTTT. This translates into CASSTQGNTIYF.

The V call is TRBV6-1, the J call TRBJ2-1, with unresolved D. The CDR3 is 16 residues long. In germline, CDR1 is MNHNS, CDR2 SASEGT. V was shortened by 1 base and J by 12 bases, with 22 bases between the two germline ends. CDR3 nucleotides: TGTGCCAGCAGTGAAGGGCAGCTACTATACAATGACGGGCAGTTCTTC. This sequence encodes CASSEGQLLYNDGQFF.

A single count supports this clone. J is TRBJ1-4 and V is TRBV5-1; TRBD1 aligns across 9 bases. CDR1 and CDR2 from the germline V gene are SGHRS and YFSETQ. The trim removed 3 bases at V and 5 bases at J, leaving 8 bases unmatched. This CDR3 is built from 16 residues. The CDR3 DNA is TGCGCCAGCAGCTCGGGACAGGGTGGTTTAAATGAAAAACTGTTTTTT. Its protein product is CASSSGQGGLNEKLFF.

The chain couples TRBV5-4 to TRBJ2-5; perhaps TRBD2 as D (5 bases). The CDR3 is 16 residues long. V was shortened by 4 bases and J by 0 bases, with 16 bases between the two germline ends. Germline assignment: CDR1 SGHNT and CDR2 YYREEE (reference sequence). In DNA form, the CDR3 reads TGTGCCAGCAGCCCTCCGGGGTCCTGGGACCAAGAGACCCAGTACTTC. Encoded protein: CASSPPGSWDQETQYF.

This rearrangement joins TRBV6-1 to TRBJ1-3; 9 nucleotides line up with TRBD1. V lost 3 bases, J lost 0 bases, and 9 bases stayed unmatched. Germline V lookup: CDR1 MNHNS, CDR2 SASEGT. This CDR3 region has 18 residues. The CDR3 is CASSEGQGPLLSGNTIYF. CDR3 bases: TGTGCCAGCAGTGAGGGACAGGGCCCCCTCCTCTCTGGAAACACCATATATTTT.

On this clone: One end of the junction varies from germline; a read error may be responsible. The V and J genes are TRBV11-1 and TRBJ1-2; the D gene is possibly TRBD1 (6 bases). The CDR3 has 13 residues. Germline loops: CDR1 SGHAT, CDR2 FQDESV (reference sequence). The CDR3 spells CASSLQPERQVLF. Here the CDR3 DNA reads TGTGCCAGCAGCCTCCAACCGGAACGACAGGTCCTCTTC.

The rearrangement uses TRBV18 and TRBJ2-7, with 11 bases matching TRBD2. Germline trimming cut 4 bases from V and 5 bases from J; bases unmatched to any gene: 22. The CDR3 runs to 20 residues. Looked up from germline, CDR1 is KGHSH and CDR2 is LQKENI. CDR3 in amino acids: CASSRTSGRGEPSRFHEQYF. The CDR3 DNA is TGTGCCAGCTCACGGACTAGCGGGCGTGGGGAACCCTCCCGTTTTCACGAGCAGTACTTC. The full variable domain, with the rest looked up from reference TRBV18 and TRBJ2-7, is NAGVMQNPRHLVRRRGQEARLRCSPMKGHSHVYWYRQLPEEGLKFMVYLQKENIIDESGMPKERFSAEFPKEGPSILRIQQVVRGDSAAYFCASSRTSGRGEPSRFHEQYFGPGTRLTVT.

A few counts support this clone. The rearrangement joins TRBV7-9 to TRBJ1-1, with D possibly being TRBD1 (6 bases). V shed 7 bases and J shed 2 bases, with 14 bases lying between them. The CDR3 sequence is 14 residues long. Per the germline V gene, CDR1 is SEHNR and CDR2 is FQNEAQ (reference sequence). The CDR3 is CASTPSTGNTEAFF. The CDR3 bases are TGTGCCAGCACCCCCTCGACAGGAAACACTGAAGCTTTCTTT.

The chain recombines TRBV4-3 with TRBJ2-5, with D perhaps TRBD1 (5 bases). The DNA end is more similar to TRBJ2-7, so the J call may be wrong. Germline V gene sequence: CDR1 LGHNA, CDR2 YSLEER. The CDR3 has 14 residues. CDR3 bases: TGCGCCAGCAGCCAAGATGTACAGGCCTACGAGCAGTACTTC. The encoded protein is CASSQDVQAYEQYF.